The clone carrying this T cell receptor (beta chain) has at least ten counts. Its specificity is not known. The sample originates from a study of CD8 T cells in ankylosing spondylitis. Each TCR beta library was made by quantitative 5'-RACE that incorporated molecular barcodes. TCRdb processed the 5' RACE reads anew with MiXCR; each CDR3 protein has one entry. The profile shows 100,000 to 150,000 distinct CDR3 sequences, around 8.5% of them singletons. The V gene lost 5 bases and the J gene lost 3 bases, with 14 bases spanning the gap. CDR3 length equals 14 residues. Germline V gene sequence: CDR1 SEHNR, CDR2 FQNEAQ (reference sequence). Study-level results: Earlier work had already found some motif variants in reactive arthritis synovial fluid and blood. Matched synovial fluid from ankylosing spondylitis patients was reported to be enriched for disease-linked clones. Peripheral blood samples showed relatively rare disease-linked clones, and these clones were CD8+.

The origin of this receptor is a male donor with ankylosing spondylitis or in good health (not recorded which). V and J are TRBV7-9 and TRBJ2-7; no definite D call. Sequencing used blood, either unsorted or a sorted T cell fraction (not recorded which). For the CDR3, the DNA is TGTGCCAGCAGCGCCACTGACGCTTACTACGAGCAGTACTTC. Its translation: CASSATDAYYEQYF.